This T cell receptor (beta chain) emerged from a study of blood T cell repertoires in COVID-19. Germline V CDR1 and CDR2: SGHNT, YYREEE (reference sequence). The CDR3 extends over 14 amino acids. The germline V and J ends were trimmed by 4 bases and 5 bases, with 16 bases remaining between them. Some clones are missing from TCRdb's copy, which holds only in-frame ones; the method was immunoSEQ multiplex PCR. This sample has around 260,000 clones, with about 85% found just once. Source material: peripheral blood. This TCR was recovered from a man aged 55 to 69 who had recovered from COVID-19. The chain employs TRBV5-4 and TRBJ2-7; D remains unclear. The CDR3 sequence is CASSGGGESNEQYF. The CDR3 DNA reads as TGTGCCAGCAGCGGCGGTGGAGAGAGCAACGAGCAGTACTTC.